This T cell receptor beta chain was sequenced in a study of CD8+ T cells in alopecia areata. Lesional scalp punch biopsies and peripheral blood were collected from alopecia areata patients. Sorting of PBMCs yielded the CD4+ and CD8+ T cells. With respect to this clone: Antigen unknown.

Extraction and reverse transcription of RNA yielded cDNA as the sequencing template. Only in-frame clones appear in the TCRdb table, and some are missing; sequencing was by immunoSEQ multiplex PCR. This sample yields 90,000 to 130,000 clones, of which 58% are seen a single time; 23% belongs to the top ten. This CDR3 has 16 residues. V was clipped by 3 bases and J by 5 bases; unmatched bases: 11. Germline CDR1 reads MGHRA; CDR2 reads YSYEKL. Study-level points and caveats: Between patients, shared TCR sequences were less clear than in mice. This was possibly due in part to HLA diversity in the patient population. Especially in alopecia totalis/universalis, lesional scalp showed greater clonality than normal scalp did.

The sample taken for sequencing was NKG2D-low CD8+ T cells sorted from blood. The sequence was collected from a human donor with alopecia areata. J is TRBJ2-7 and V is TRBV4-1, with 9 bases matching TRBD1. CDR3 amino acids: CASSHHKKDRGHEQYF. CDR3 nucleotide sequence: TGCGCCAGCAGCCACCACAAGAAGGACAGGGGCCACGAGCAGTACTTC.